This TCR beta chain derives from a study of T cells in Graves' hyperthyroidism and ophthalmopathy. RNA transcripts gave rise to amplified TCR beta CDR3 regions. First-round RT-PCR with HTBI primers amplified the TCR CDR3 region. One entry per CDR3 protein, called by TCRdb with MiXCR from the multiplex PCR reads. The table records about 280,000 distinct CDR3 sequences, less than 30% of them present only once. Trimming cost V 0 bases and J 5 bases; bases outside gene matches: 6. The CDR3 is 16 amino acids. Germline V gene sequence: CDR1 SGHVS, CDR2 FNYEAQ. Patients were excluded because of uncontrolled infection, other autoimmune disease, pregnancy or lactation. Clinicians diagnosed patients from clinical symptoms, serum thyroxine and TRAb, thyroid ultrasound and orbital computed tomography. Ahead of any ophthalmopathy symptoms, the blood sample was obtained at the first diagnosis of hyperthyroidism. Using more than 7.5 ml of fresh peripheral blood, PBMCs were prepared.

The receptor was derived from a man aged 35-49 years with Graves' hyperthyroidism that later progressed to Graves' ophthalmopathy. This sequence joins TRBV7-6 and TRBJ1-2, with 10 bases aligning to TRBD1. Sequencing was carried out using blood. The CDR3 protein is CASSLAPRDRGYGYTF. The CDR3 coding sequence is TGTGCCAGCAGCTTAGCCCCGAGGGACAGGGGTTATGGCTACACCTTC.